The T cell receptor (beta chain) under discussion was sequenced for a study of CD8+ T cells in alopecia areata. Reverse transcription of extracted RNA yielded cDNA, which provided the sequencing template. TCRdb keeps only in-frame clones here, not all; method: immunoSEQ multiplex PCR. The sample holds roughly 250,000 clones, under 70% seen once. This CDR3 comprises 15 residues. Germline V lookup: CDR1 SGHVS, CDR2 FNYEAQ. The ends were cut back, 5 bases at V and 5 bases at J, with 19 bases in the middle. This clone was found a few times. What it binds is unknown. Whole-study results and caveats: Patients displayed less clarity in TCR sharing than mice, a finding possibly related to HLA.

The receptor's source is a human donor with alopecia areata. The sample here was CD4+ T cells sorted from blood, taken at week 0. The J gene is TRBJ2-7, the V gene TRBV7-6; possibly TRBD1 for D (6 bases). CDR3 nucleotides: TGTGCCAGCAGCCCAACGCTACAGGGTTCTCACGAGCAGTACTTC. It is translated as CASSPTLQGSHEQYF.